This T cell receptor (beta chain) was retrieved from a study of somatic mutations in T cells in chronic GVHD (dated by TCRdb to the early 2020s). Genomic DNA was isolated and then used for the TCRbeta deep sequencing. TCRbeta CDR3 sequencing and initial data processing were performed as a commercial service with the immunoSEQ assay. In the original analysis: Reads were demultiplexed, adapter and primer sequences were removed, similar clones were merged by frequency-ratio clustering, and V, D, J genes were annotated with IMGT. In its TCRdb copy, this immuneACCESS table keeps in-frame sequences only and misses some clones. Where compared with another copy, unresolved V genes explain less than half of these, and the others have no known cause. V and J calls and clone size come straight from that table; D and trimming were deduced from the DNA. This sample is represented by some 13,000 clones; 78% of them were singletons. The top ten constitute about 34% of the sample.

As regards this clone: It has no known antigen specificity. No quality values exist for individual bases; no much larger clone is one base distant.

Spanning cysteine to phenylalanine, the CDR3 consists of 12 amino acids. Here the CDR3 DNA is all that survives: 36 bases in frame from base 1. After removal of 5 bases from V and 8 bases from J, the junction retains 1 base not matched to a gene. Looking up the germline V gene (reference sequence) yields CDR1 LNHDA and CDR2 SQIVND. For sorting, staining was done with anti-CD3, anti-CD4, anti-CD8 and a Vbeta20 antibody from the IOTest Beta Mark kit on a FACSAria III, reaching purity above 98%. Peripheral blood was drawn into sodium heparin tubes, and mononuclear cells were separated by Ficoll-Paque PLUS density gradient centrifugation. CD4+ Vbeta20+, CD4+ Vbeta20-, and CD8+ T cell fractions were FACS-sorted before TCRbeta deep sequencing.

The chain joins TRBV19 to TRBJ2-1, and TRBD2 matches 9 of the central bases. Sequences were obtained from Vbeta20-negative CD4+ T cells from blood. The cell subset or site label for this specimen denotes: CD4+ T cells sorted as TCR Vbeta20 negative by flow cytometry. The origin of this receptor is a male patient in his fifties or sixties with chronic graft-versus-host disease. After transplantation, some T cells may belong to the graft donor instead of the recipient. The CDR3 protein sequence reads: CASSRLADEQFF. The DNA sequence is given as TGTGCCAGTAGTCGACTAGCGGATGAGCAGTTCTTC.